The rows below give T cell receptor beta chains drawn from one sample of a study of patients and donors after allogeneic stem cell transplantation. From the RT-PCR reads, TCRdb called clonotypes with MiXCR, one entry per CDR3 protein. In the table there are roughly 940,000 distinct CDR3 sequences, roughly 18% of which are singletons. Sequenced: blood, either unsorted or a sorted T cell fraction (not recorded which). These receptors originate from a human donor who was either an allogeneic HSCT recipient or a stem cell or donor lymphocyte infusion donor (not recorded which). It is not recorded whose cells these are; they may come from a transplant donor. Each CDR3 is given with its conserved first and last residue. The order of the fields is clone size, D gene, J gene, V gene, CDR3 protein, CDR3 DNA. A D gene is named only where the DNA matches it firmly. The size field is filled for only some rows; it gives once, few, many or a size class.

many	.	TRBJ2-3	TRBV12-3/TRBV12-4	CASSLEVITTSTDTQYF	TGTGCCAGCAGTTTAGAGGTGATCACAACTAGCACAGATACGCAGTATTTT
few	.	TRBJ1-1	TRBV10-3	CATQTGDFQHRGTEAFF	TGTGCCACCCAGACGGGGGACTTCCAACACCGGGGCACTGAAGCTTTCTTT
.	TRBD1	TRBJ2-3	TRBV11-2	CASSLDLTGGLTDTQYF	TGTGCCAGCAGCTTAGATCTTACAGGGGGATTAACAGATACGCAGTATTTT
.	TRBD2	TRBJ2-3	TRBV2	CASSDAGGGTDTQYF	TGTGCCAGCAGTGACGCGGGGGGCGGTACAGATACGCAGTATTTT
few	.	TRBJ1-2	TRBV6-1	CASSDQPGINYGYTF	TGTGCCAGCAGTGACCAACCGGGGATTAACTATGGCTACACCTTC
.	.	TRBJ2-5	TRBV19	CASSTTYRSETQYF	TGTGCCAGTAGTACAACCTACAGGTCGGAGACCCAGTACTTC
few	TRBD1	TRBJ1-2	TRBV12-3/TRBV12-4	CASSSPRTGPGAGYTF	TGTGCCAGCAGTTCTCCTAGGACAGGGCCGGGGGCTGGCTACACCTTC
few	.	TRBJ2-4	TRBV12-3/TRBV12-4	CASSLRDNLAKNIQYF	TGTGCCAGCAGTCTGAGGGACAACCTAGCCAAAAACATTCAGTACTTC
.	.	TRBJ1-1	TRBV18	CASSPPNRPRGTEAFF	TGTGCCAGCTCACCACCGAACCGCCCCCGCGGGACTGAAGCTTTCTTT
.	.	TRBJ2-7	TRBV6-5	CASRKHRAEQYF	TGTGCCAGCAGAAAACACAGGGCCGAGCAGTACTTC
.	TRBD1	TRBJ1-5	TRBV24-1	CATSDGQGTNQPQHF	TGTGCCACCAGCGACGGACAGGGGACCAATCAGCCCCAGCATTTT
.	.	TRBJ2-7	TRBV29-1	CSVAKQLTGEQYF	TGCAGCGTTGCCAAGCAGTTAACTGGAGAGCAGTACTTC
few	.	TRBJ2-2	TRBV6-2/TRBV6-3	CASSLPMRAGELFF	TGTGCCAGCAGTTTACCCATGAGGGCCGGGGAGCTGTTTTTT
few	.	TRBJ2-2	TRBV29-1	CSVASSTNTGELFF	TGCAGCGTTGCCTCCTCCACGAACACCGGGGAGCTGTTTTTT
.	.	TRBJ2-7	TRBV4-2	CASSQDMASPNYEQYF	TGTGCCAGCAGCCAAGACATGGCTAGTCCGAACTACGAGCAGTACTTC
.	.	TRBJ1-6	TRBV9	CASSPILGEIGNSPLHF	TGTGCCAGCAGCCCGATATTGGGAGAAATAGGGAATTCACCCCTCCACTTT
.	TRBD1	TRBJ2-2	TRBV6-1	CASSVRDRRLGRELFF	TGTGCCAGCAGTGTACGGGACAGACGCCTAGGAAGGGAGCTGTTTTTT
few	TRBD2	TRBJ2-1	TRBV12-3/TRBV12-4	CASIRAGGRYNEQFF	TGTGCCAGCATCCGCGCGGGGGGCCGCTACAATGAGCAGTTCTTC
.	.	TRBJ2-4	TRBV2	CASSGGQNEPPIAKNIQYF	TGTGCCAGCAGCGGCGGACAGAACGAACCGCCAATAGCCAAAAACATTCAGTACTTC
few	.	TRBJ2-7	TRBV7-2	CASSLESGLSEQYF	TGTGCCAGCAGCTTAGAGTCAGGGTTGAGCGAGCAGTACTTC
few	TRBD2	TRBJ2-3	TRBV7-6	CASTLAGGYTDTQYF	TGTGCCAGCACCCTAGCGGGGGGGTACACAGATACGCAGTATTTT
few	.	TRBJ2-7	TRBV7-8	CASGQPTVYEQYF	TGTGCCAGCGGACAGCCGACTGTCTACGAGCAGTACTTC
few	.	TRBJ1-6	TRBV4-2	CASSHRDPVSPLHF	TGTGCCAGCAGCCACCGGGACCCGGTTTCACCCCTCCACTTT
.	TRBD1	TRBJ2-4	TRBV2	CPSSEVGTGSNIQYF	TGTCCCAGCAGTGAAGTAGGGACAGGGTCAAACATTCAGTACTTC
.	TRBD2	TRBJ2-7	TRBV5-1	CASSDGTSGIFEEQYF	TGCGCCAGCAGCGACGGGACTAGCGGGATATTCGAAGAGCAGTACTTC
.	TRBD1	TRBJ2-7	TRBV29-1	CSGQTGSNEQYF	TGCAGCGGACAGACAGGGTCTAACGAGCAGTACTTC
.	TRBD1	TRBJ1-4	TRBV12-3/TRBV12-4	CASSLYWTGNEKLFF	TGTGCCAGCAGTTTATACTGGACAGGGAATGAAAAACTGTTTTTT
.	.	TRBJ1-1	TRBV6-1	CASRPQGSAEAFF	TGTGCCAGCAGACCCCAGGGGAGCGCTGAAGCTTTCTTT
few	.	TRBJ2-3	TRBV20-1	CSAPPGGGVPSTDTQYF	TGCAGTGCCCCGCCCGGCGGGGGCGTTCCTAGCACAGATACGCAGTATTTT
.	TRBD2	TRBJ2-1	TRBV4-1	CASSQELAGFYNEQFF	TGCGCCAGCAGCCAAGAGTTAGCGGGGTTTTACAATGAGCAGTTCTTC
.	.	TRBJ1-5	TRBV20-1	CSAIWFGGQQPQHF	TGCAGTGCTATCTGGTTCGGGGGCCAGCAGCCCCAGCATTTT
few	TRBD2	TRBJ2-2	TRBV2	CARSRGRAGELFF	TGTGCCAGGTCCCGCGGGAGGGCCGGGGAGCTGTTTTTT
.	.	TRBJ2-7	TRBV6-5	CASSYSRGTEQYF	TGTGCCAGCAGTTACTCGCGGGGAACCGAGCAGTACTTC
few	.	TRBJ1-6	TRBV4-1	CASSQEWWSSYNSPLHF	TGCGCCAGCAGCCAAGAGTGGTGGAGCTCCTATAATTCACCCCTCCACTTT
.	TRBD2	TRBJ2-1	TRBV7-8	CASSQYLRGVGEQFF	TGTGCCAGCAGCCAATATCTGCGGGGGGTAGGTGAGCAGTTCTTC
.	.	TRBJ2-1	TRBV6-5	CASSYLSGRGNEQFF	TGTGCCAGCAGTTACCTGAGTGGTCGAGGAAATGAGCAGTTCTTC
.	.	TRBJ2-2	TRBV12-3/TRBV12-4	CASSFRLGGRISTGELFF	TGTGCCAGCAGTTTTAGGTTGGGGGGGCGTATATCCACCGGGGAGCTGTTTTTT
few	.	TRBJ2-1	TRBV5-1	CASSIETGWHEQFF	TGCGCCAGCAGCATAGAGACAGGATGGCATGAGCAGTTCTTC
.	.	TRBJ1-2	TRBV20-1	CSAIEHENYGYTF	TGCAGTGCCATAGAACACGAGAACTATGGCTACACCTTC
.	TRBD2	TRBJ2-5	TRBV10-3	CAISESRTSAETQYF	TGTGCCATCAGTGAGTCGAGGACTAGTGCAGAGACCCAGTACTTC
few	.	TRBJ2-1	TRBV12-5	CASGLSGSGNEQFF	TGTGCTAGTGGTTTATCAGGGTCAGGGAATGAGCAGTTCTTC
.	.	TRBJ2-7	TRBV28	CASSQQGGNYEQYF	TGTGCCAGCAGCCAACAGGGGGGGAACTACGAGCAGTACTTC
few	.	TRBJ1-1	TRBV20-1	CSNGLTEAFF	TGCAGTAACGGACTCACTGAAGCTTTCTTT
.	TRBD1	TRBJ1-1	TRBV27	CASSLSWRRGLGTEAFF	TGTGCCAGCAGTTTATCGTGGAGAAGGGGGCTCGGCACTGAAGCTTTCTTT
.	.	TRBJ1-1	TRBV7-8	CASSFKRLMNTEAFF	TGTGCCAGCAGCTTTAAGAGACTTATGAACACTGAAGCTTTCTTT
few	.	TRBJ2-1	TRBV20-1	CSASTSRRAYNEQFF	TGCAGTGCTAGCACTAGCCGGCGGGCCTACAATGAGCAGTTCTTC
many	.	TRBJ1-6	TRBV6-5	CASSYPGNSPLHF	TGTGCCAGCAGTTACCCGGGGAATTCACCCCTCCACTTT
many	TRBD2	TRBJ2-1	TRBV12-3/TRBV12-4	CASSFLGTRGEQFF	TGTGCCAGCAGTTTTTTGGGGACTAGAGGTGAGCAGTTCTTC
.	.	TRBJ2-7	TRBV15	CATSRDRIKGNEQYF	TGTGCCACCAGCAGAGATCGAATTAAGGGAAACGAGCAGTACTTC
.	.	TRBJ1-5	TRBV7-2	CASSLVGLSQPQHF	TGTGCCAGCAGCTTAGTTGGGTTGAGTCAGCCCCAGCATTTT
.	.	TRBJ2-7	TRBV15	CATSRDTHDFNEQYF	TGTGCCACCAGCAGAGATACACACGACTTCAACGAGCAGTACTTC